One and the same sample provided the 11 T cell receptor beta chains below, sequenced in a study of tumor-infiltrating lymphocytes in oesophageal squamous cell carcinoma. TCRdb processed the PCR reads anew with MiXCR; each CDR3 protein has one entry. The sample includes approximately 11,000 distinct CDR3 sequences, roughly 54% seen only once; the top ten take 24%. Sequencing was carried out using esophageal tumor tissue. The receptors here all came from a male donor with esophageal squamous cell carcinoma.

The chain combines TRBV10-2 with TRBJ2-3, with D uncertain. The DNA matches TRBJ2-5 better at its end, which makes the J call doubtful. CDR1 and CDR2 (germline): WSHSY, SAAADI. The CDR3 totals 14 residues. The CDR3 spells CASSELGWEETQYF. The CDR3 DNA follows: TGCGCCAGCAGTGAGCTGGGTTGGGAAGAGACCCAGTACTTC.

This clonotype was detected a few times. The CDR3 DNA reads TGTGCCAGCAGCTTTGAACGTAATGAGCAGTTCTTC. Translated: CASSFERNEQFF. V is TRBV7-2 and J is TRBJ2-7; no reliable D call. The end of the DNA fits TRBJ2-1 better, so the J call may be wrong. The CDR3 length is 12 residues. Per the germline V gene, CDR1 is SGHTA and CDR2 is FQGNSA.

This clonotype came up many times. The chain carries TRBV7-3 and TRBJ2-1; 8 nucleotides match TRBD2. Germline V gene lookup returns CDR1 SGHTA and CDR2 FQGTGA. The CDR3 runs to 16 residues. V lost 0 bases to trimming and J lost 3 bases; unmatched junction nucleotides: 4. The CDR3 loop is CASSLTWLAGYNEQFF. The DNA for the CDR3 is TGTGCCAGCAGCTTAACGTGGCTAGCGGGCTACAATGAGCAGTTCTTC.

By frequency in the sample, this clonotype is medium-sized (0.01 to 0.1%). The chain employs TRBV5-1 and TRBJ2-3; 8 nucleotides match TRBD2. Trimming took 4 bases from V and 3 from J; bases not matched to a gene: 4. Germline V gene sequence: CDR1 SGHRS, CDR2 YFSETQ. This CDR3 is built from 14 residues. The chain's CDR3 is CASSERGNTDTQYF. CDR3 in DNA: TGCGCCAGCAGCGAGCGGGGGAATACAGATACGCAGTATTTT. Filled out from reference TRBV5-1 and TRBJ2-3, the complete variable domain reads KAGVTQTPRYLIKTRGQQVTLSCSPISGHRSVSWYQQTPGQGLQFLFEYFSETQRNKGNFPGRFSGRQFSNSRSEMNVSTLELGDSALYLCASSERGNTDTQYFGPGTRLTVL.

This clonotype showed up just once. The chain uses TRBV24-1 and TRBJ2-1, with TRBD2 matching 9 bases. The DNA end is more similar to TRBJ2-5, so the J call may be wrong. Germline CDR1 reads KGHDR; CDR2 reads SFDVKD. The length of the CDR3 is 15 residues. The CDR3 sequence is CATSERTSDQETQYF. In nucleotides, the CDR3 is TGTGCCACCAGCGAGAGGACTAGCGACCAAGAGACCCAGTACTTC.

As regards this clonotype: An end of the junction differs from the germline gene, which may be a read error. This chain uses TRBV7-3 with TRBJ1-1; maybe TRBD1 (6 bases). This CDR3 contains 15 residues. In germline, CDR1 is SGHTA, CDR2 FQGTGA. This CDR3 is CASSLERGAGETQYF. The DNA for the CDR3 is TGTGCCAGCAGCTTAGAGCGGGGGGCCGGTGAGACCCAGTACTTT.

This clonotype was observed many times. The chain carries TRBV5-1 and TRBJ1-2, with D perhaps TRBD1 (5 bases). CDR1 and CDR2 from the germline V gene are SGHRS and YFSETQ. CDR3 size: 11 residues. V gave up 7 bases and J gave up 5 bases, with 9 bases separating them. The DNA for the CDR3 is TGCGCCAGCGGGACGGATTATGGCTACACCTTC. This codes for CASGTDYGYTF. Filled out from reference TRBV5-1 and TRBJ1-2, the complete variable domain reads KAGVTQTPRYLIKTRGQQVTLSCSPISGHRSVSWYQQTPGQGLQFLFEYFSETQRNKGNFPGRFSGRQFSNSRSEMNVSTLELGDSALYLCASGTDYGYTFGSGTRLTVV.

CDR3 amino acids: CASRVTGGGEQYF. The DNA for the CDR3 is TGTGCCAGCAGAGTGACAGGGGGGGGTGAGCAGTACTTC. This rearrangement joins TRBV5-4 to TRBJ2-5; 9 bases agree with TRBD1. Germline CDR1 reads SGHNT; CDR2 reads YYREEE (reference sequence). There are 13 residues in the CDR3. After removal of 5 bases from V and 11 bases from J, the junction contained 10 bases not matched to a gene.

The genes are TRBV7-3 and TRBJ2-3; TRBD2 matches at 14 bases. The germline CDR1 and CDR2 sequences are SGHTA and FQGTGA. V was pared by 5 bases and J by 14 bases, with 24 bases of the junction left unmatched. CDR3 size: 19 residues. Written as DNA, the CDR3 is TGTGCCAGCAGCCCGGGACTAGCGGGGGCCCACCCGAACACCGGGGAGCTGTATTTT. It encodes CASSPGLAGAHPNTGELYF. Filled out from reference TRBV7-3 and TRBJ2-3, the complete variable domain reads GAGVSQTPSNKVTEKGKYVELRCDPISGHTALYWYRQSLGQGPEFLIYFQGTGAADDSGLPNDRFFAVRPEGSVSTLKIQRTERGDSAVYLCASSPGLAGAHPNTGELYFGPGTRLTVL.

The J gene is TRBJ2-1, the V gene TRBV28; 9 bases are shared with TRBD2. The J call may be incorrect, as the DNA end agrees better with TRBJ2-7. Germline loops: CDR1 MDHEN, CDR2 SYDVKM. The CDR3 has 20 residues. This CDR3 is CASSFPTGSFWTSAGEEQYF. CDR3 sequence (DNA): TGTGCCAGCAGTTTCCCGACAGGATCTTTTTGGACTAGCGCCGGGGAGGAGCAGTACTTC.

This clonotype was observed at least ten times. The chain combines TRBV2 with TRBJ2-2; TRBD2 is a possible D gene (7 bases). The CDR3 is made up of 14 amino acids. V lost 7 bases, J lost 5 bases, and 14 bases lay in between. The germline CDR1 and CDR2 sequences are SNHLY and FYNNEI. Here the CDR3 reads CASIIRGGTGELFF. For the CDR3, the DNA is TGTGCCAGCATCATCAGGGGAGGGACCGGGGAGCTGTTTTTT.